This T cell receptor beta chain was recovered during a study of blood T cells in healthy people across ages. The CDR3 loop spans 16 amino acids. CDR1 and CDR2 (germline): SNHLY, FYNNEI. Notes on this clonotype: Its antigen is not known.

A second roughly 6 to 11 cycle PCR used barcoded and J-beta primers. Each of the cDNA molecules was tagged by a template-switch adaptor with 12 random nucleotides. Every sample returned 2.5 million or more CDR3-containing paired-end reads. Using its own MiXCR run on the 5' RACE reads, TCRdb lists one record per CDR3 protein. This sample carries some 1.6 million distinct CDR3 sequences, around 36% of them seen once, and the ten largest clones take about 11%. Notes on the study in general: Long-lived donors exceeded aged donors in naive CD4+ cells and diversity.

This receptor was taken from a woman in her 30s in good health. This chain joins TRBV2 and TRBJ2-6, with D perhaps given as TRBD1 or TRBD2 (5 bases each). The sample consisted of blood. The CDR3 spells CVSQGTESSGANVLTF. The CDR3 DNA is TGTGTCAGTCAAGGGACGGAAAGCTCTGGGGCCAACGTCCTGACTTTC. The full variable domain, completed using reference TRBV2 and TRBJ2-6, is EPEVTQTPSHQVTQMGQEVILRCVPISNHLYFYWYRQILGQKVEFLVSFYNNEISEKSEIFDDQFSVERPDGSNFTLKIRSTKLEDSAMYFCVSQGTESSGANVLTFGAGSRLTVL.